The T cell receptor (beta chain) described here comes from a study of CD8 T cells in ankylosing spondylitis. Overall study results and limits: Clones linked with disease were CD8+ and fairly uncommon in the peripheral blood. Enrichment of disease-linked clones was reportedly significant in matched ankylosing spondylitis synovial fluid. For ankylosing spondylitis blood, a TCR beta motif of several highly homologous variants appeared characteristic.

Quantitative 5'-RACE with molecular barcodes produced the TCR beta libraries. TCRdb processed the 5' RACE reads anew with MiXCR; each CDR3 protein has one entry. Of about 180,000 distinct CDR3 sequences in the sample, approximately 10% were seen once. This clonotype was counted ten times or more. Antigen: not known. Trimming removed 5 bases from V and 0 bases from J, with 11 bases in between. The CDR3 has 13 amino acids. Germline CDR1 DFQATT, CDR2 SNEGSKA (reference sequence). The sequencing input was blood, either unsorted or a sorted T cell fraction (not recorded which). V is TRBV20-1 and J is TRBJ2-7; a possible D gene is TRBD1 (6 bases). The TCR sequence derives from a female donor with ankylosing spondylitis or in good health (not recorded which). CDR3 sequence: CSAADRSSYEQYF. The CDR3, as DNA: TGCAGTGCTGCAGACAGGAGCTCCTACGAGCAGTACTTC.